These 11 T cell receptor beta chains were all obtained from the same sample, sequenced in a study of CD8 T cells in ankylosing spondylitis. MiXCR, run by TCRdb on the 5' RACE reads, gives a single entry per CDR3 protein. The repertoire consists of 50,000 to 70,000 distinct CDR3 sequences, with approximately 6% occurring once and the leading ten covering 5%. The sample consisted of synovial fluid, either unsorted or a sorted T cell fraction (not recorded which). These TCRs come from a male donor with ankylosing spondylitis.

The chain uses TRBV5-4 and TRBJ2-5, with TRBD2 matching over 8 bases. CDR1 is SGHNT, CDR2 YYREEE, per germline (reference sequence). There are 15 residues in the CDR3. Unmatched junction bases numbered 10, after V lost 6 bases and J lost 3 bases. CDR3 protein: CASTIRRGGEETQYF. CDR3 DNA: TGTGCCAGCACCATACGACGGGGGGGTGAAGAGACCCAGTACTTC. Full variable domain (remainder filled in from reference TRBV5-4 and TRBJ2-5): ETGVTQSPTHLIKTRGQQVTLRCSSQSGHNTVSWYQQALGQGPQFIFQYYREEENGRGNFPPRFSGLQFPNYSSELNVNALELDDSALYLCASTIRRGGEETQYFGPGTRLLVL.

This clonotype was observed many times. The chain recombines TRBV6-8 with TRBJ1-4; D is ambiguous. There are 15 residues in the CDR3. The V and J ends lost 7 bases and 6 bases respectively, with 18 bases between them. CDR1 MNHGY and CDR2 SAAAGT come from the germline V gene. CDR3 nucleotides: TGTGCCAGCATTCTACCCCCGGAGGGATATGAAAAACTGTTTTTT. Its translation is CASILPPEGYEKLFF.

This clonotype was detected only a few times. This chain joins TRBV18 and TRBJ2-5; TRBD1 agrees at 9 bases. The germline gives CDR1 KGHSH, CDR2 LQKENI. The CDR3 extends over 15 amino acids. The ends lost 5 bases at V and 5 bases at J; junction bases unmatched: 9. DNA for the CDR3: TGTGCCAGCTCATACAGGGGGCTGGTGTTTGAGACCCAGTACTTC. Protein: CASSYRGLVFETQYF. Full variable domain (outside the CDR3, taken from reference TRBV18 and TRBJ2-5): NAGVMQNPRHLVRRRGQEARLRCSPMKGHSHVYWYRQLPEEGLKFMVYLQKENIIDESGMPKERFSAEFPKEGPSILRIQQVVRGDSAAYFCASSYRGLVFETQYFGPGTRLLVL.

This clonotype was seen many times. The V and J genes are TRBV14 and TRBJ2-1; D gene ambiguous. Germline V gene data show CDR1 as SGHDN and CDR2 as FVKESK. The V gene lost 0 bases and the J gene lost 6 bases, with 9 bases spanning the gap. There are 14 residues in the CDR3. The CDR3 spells CASSQDWAGNEQFF. The CDR3 nucleotides are TGTGCCAGCAGCCAAGATTGGGCCGGCAATGAGCAGTTCTTC.

This clonotype was recorded many times. This rearrangement joins TRBV28 to TRBJ2-7; no clear D. Germline V gives CDR1 MDHEN, CDR2 SYDVKM. Trimming took 2 bases from V and 1 from J, leaving 3 bases between them. This CDR3 has 12 amino acids. The CDR3 nucleotides are TGTGCCAGCAGTTTAGTTTCCTACGAGCAGTACTTC. Protein sequence: CASSLVSYEQYF.

There are many counts of this clonotype. This rearrangement joins TRBV9 to TRBJ2-7; 11 nucleotides align to TRBD1. This CDR3 comprises 15 residues. J was trimmed by 9 bases and V by 4 bases; bases with no gene match: 12. Germline CDR1 is SGDLS and CDR2 is YYNGEE. CDR3 residues: CASSQSGTGGLGQYF. In DNA, the CDR3 is TGTGCCAGCAGCCAGTCCGGGACAGGGGGTTTAGGGCAGTACTTC.

This clonotype was detected many times. The V gene is TRBV4-2, the J gene TRBJ2-1; 9 nucleotides line up with TRBD2. Germline CDR1 is LGHNA and CDR2 is YNFKEQ. Trimming cost V 1 base and J 8 bases; bases outside gene matches: 12. This CDR3 has 17 residues. The CDR3 nucleotides are TGTGCCAGCAGCCAAGTTTCCAGCGGGAGGTTTGGGGATGAGCAGTTCTTC. This codes for CASSQVSSGRFGDEQFF.

At least ten counts were recorded for this clonotype. The chain has TRBV29-1 and TRBJ2-3; 8 nucleotides align to TRBD2. Germline V gives CDR1 SQVTM, CDR2 ANQGSEA. Trimming removed 1 base from V and 3 bases from J; junction bases left unmatched: 3. This CDR3 region has 14 residues. The CDR3 DNA is TGCAGCGTTGAAGGACTAGCGAGGACAGATACGCAGTATTTT. Translated, it gives CSVEGLARTDTQYF.

The V call is TRBV6-5, the J call TRBJ2-2, with D unresolved. V lost 4 bases to trimming and J lost 5 bases, with 8 bases between them. Germline V lookup: CDR1 MNHEY, CDR2 SVGAGI. CDR3 length equals 13 residues. For the CDR3, the DNA is TGTGCCAGCAGTTCCCCCAGGACCGGGGAGCTGTTTTTT. The encoded protein is CASSSPRTGELFF.

The CDR3 DNA is TGTGCCAGCAGTCCGCCATGGGGCAATGAGCAGTTCTTC. It translates to CASSPPWGNEQFF. The chain employs TRBV28 and TRBJ2-1, with D uncertain. V lost 5 bases and J lost 6, with 11 bases in between. The CDR3 runs to 13 residues. Germline V lookup: CDR1 MDHEN, CDR2 SYDVKM.

In this sample, this clonotype turned up many times. The gene calls are TRBV12-3 or TRBV12-4 and TRBJ1-4; no definite D call. V dropped 3 bases and J dropped 0 bases, with 5 bases sitting between them. This CDR3 is built from 14 residues. CDR3 region: CASSFVTTNEKLFF. The DNA of the CDR3 is TGTGCCAGCAGTTTCGTAACAACTAATGAAAAACTGTTTTTT.